The present TCR beta chain was sequenced within a study of blood T cell repertoires in COVID-19. Study-level background: Sites in the United States, Italy and Spain provided acute and convalescent COVID-19 samples. T cells, B-cell-depleted T cells, or PBMCs supplied cDNA or gDNA.

With 6 bases removed from V and 1 base from J, the gap between germline ends came to 19 bases. Germline V gene sequence: CDR1 MNHEY, CDR2 SMNVEV (reference sequence). There are 17 residues in the CDR3. In the authors' methods: Counts of nucleated cells, estimated from reference gene primer amplification, were obtained. The assay was immunoSEQ multiplex PCR, and TCRdb's table has in-frame clones only and misses some. The DNA gave D and trimming, while V, J and clone size come from that table. The table lists roughly 100,000 clones, about 87% of them singletons. This clonotype was sampled from a man between 45 and 60 years old with acute or convalescent COVID-19. What was sequenced was peripheral blood. The chain joins TRBV27 to TRBJ2-1; possibly TRBD2 for D (6 bases). CDR3 in amino acids: CASSLVPYGRSYNEQFF. For the CDR3, the DNA is TGTGCCAGCAGCCTAGTCCCCTACGGGAGATCCTACAATGAGCAGTTCTTC.